What follows are 25 T cell receptor beta chains derived from one specimen sequenced in a study of regulatory and conventional T cells in RAG deficiency. This table comes from immunoSEQ multiplex PCR, and its TCRdb copy is limited to in-frame clones, with some not included. The sample has tens of thousands of clones, about 88% seen once; the top ten hold roughly 13%. A further study also used this sample, focusing on regulatory T cells. That report notes: The PCR used 52 TRBV and 13 TRBJ primers.

The sequencing input was CD8+ T cells sorted from blood. The receptors shown here come from a human donor in good health.

The rearrangement links TRBV5-1 to TRBJ2-5; 10 bases line up with TRBD2. CDR3 size: 14 residues. V trimming: 4 bases; J trimming: 5 bases; junction bases outside the gene matches: 5. Germline-derived CDR1 and CDR2 are SGHRS and YFSETQ. The CDR3, as DNA: TGCGCCAGCAGCGAAGCGGGGGGGAGGGAGACCCAGTACTTC. It specifies CASSEAGGRETQYF. The variable domain in full, with the rest retrieved from reference TRBV5-1 and TRBJ2-5, is KAGVTQTPRYLIKTRGQQVTLSCSPISGHRSVSWYQQTPGQGLQFLFEYFSETQRNKGNFPGRFSGRQFSNSRSEMNVSTLELGDSALYLCASSEAGGRETQYFGPGTRLLVL.

This clone was recorded a few times. This rearrangement joins TRBV5-1 to TRBJ1-1, with D possibly matching TRBD1 (5 bases). V lost 1 base and J 10 bases, leaving 14 bases between the germline ends. Germline CDR1 and CDR2: SGHRS and YFSETQ. The CDR3 has 13 amino acids. The CDR3 DNA follows: TGCGCCAGCAGCTTGACAGGAGCGGACATAGCTTTCTTT. It translates to CASSLTGADIAFF.

The V gene is TRBV5-1, the J gene TRBJ2-5, with D possibly TRBD1 on 6 matching bases. The CDR3 is 13 amino acids. V was shortened by 3 bases and J by 5 bases, with 11 bases between the two germline ends. Germline V gene data show CDR1 as SGHRS and CDR2 as YFSETQ. The CDR3 reads CASSYGGGETQYF. The CDR3 DNA reads TGCGCCAGCAGCTATGGGGGCGGTGAGACCCAGTACTTC.

V and J are TRBV18 and TRBJ1-3; D unclear. CDR1 and CDR2 from the germline V gene are KGHSH and LQKENI. The CDR3 spans 13 residues. V was trimmed by 5 bases and J by 4 bases, leaving 9 bases between them. The CDR3 DNA is TGTGCCAGCTCATCCGGCCTAGGAAACACCATATATTTT. This gives the protein CASSSGLGNTIYF.

V usage is TRBV19 and J usage is TRBJ1-5, with 8 nucleotides matching TRBD1. CDR1 is LNHDA and CDR2 is SQIVND in the germline V gene (reference sequence). V was pared by 7 bases and J by 1 base, with 6 bases of the junction left unmatched. The CDR3 loop spans 15 amino acids. CDR3 in amino acids: CASKIGQGSNQPQHF. CDR3 nucleotides: TGTGCCAGTAAGATTGGACAGGGAAGCAATCAGCCCCAGCATTTT. The whole variable domain, filled in from reference TRBV19 and TRBJ1-5, reads DGGITQSPKYLFRKEGQNVTLSCEQNLNHDAMYWYRQDPGQGLRLIYYSQIVNDFQKGDIAEGYSVSREKKESFPLTVTSAQKNPTAFYLCASKIGQGSNQPQHFGDGTRLSIL.

CDR3 coding DNA: TGTGCCAGTACCTCCCGGACAGACGAGATAGTAACTTATGGCTACACCTTC. It translates to CASTSRTDEIVTYGYTF. The chain joins TRBV19 to TRBJ1-2; perhaps TRBD1 as D (6 bases). Trimming took 7 bases from V and 5 from J, leaving 26 bases between them. CDR1 is LNHDA and CDR2 is SQIVND in the germline V gene (reference sequence). CDR3 length: 17 residues. Full variable domain (outside the CDR3, taken from reference TRBV19 and TRBJ1-2): DGGITQSPKYLFRKEGQNVTLSCEQNLNHDAMYWYRQDPGQGLRLIYYSQIVNDFQKGDIAEGYSVSREKKESFPLTVTSAQKNPTAFYLCASTSRTDEIVTYGYTFGSGTRLTVV.

The V call is TRBV20-1, the J call TRBJ2-5; no reliable D call. The germline gives CDR1 DFQATT, CDR2 SNEGSKA (reference sequence). Trimming stripped 4 bases from V and 5 bases from J, with 8 bases between. The CDR3 is made up of 11 amino acids. The CDR3 DNA reads TGCAGTGCTAATGTCCGGGAGACCCAGTACTTC. It yields the protein CSANVRETQYF.

The chain carries TRBV7-9 and TRBJ1-2, with 7 bases fitting TRBD1. The CDR3 runs to 17 residues. V dropped 3 bases and J dropped 3; count of bases not matched to a gene: 13. Germline CDR1 SEHNR, CDR2 FQNEAQ (reference sequence). As DNA, the CDR3 is TGTGCCAGCAGCTTCACAGACAGGGCTCTCCCCCACTATGGCTACACCTTC. Translated, it gives CASSFTDRALPHYGYTF.

This chain connects TRBV7-2 to TRBJ2-1, with D unresolved. Germline V gene sequence: CDR1 SGHTA, CDR2 FQGNSA. The CDR3 sequence is 13 residues long. V was shortened by 0 bases and J by 9 bases, with 9 bases between the two germline ends. CDR3 DNA sequence: TGTGCCAGCAGCTTAGCCCCTTTCGCTGAGCAGTTCTTC. Translating it yields CASSLAPFAEQFF.

The gene calls are TRBV11-3 and TRBJ2-3, with TRBD1 identical over 11 bases. The length of the CDR3 is 17 residues. CDR1 and CDR2 (germline): SGHNT, YENEEA. The J segment lost 5 bases and the V segment lost 1 base, leaving 8 bases of the junction unmatched. The CDR3 bases are TGTGCCAGCAGCTTAGGGGACAGGGGGGGAAACGAAGATACGCAGTATTTT. It codes for CASSLGDRGGNEDTQYF.

The gene calls are TRBV4-2 and TRBJ2-4; TRBD1 agrees at 12 bases. The CDR3 has 16 residues. The germline gives CDR1 LGHNA, CDR2 YNFKEQ. V lost 0 bases and J lost 6; bases outside the gene matches: 3. Written as DNA, the CDR3 is TGTGCCAGCAGCCAAGAGGCGGGACAGGGGGCAAACATTCAGTACTTC. Protein sequence: CASSQEAGQGANIQYF.

The gene calls are TRBV7-9 and TRBJ1-1; D is possibly TRBD1 (5 bases). The CDR3 contains 16 residues. Trimming took 5 bases from V and 2 from J, leaving 18 bases between them. The germline V gene encodes CDR1 SEHNR and CDR2 FQNEAQ (reference sequence). The CDR3 nucleotides are TGTGCCAGCAGCCTAGGATCGGGGGGGAGAAACACTGAAGCTTTCTTT. Protein: CASSLGSGGRNTEAFF.

This clone was detected a few times. This chain links TRBV21-1 with TRBJ1-5. TRBV21-1 is reported as a pseudogene. CDR3 length: 14 amino acids. The CDR3 DNA reads TGTGCCAGCAGCAAAGAGGCCTACGGGGGACCCCAGCATTTT. Translated, it gives CASSKEAYGGPQHF.

V usage is TRBV7-9 and J usage is TRBJ2-7; 7 nucleotides line up with TRBD1. CDR1 and CDR2 (germline): SEHNR, FQNEAQ (reference sequence). V lost 5 bases and J lost 4; bases outside the gene matches: 2. The CDR3 is made up of 12 amino acids. The CDR3 here is CASSQGQYEQYF. CDR3 coding DNA: TGTGCCAGCAGCCAGGGACAGTACGAGCAGTACTTC.

This sequence joins TRBV29-1 and TRBJ1-2, with 7 bases fitting TRBD1. The CDR3 is 16 residues long. The V gene's germline CDR1 is SQVTM and CDR2 ANQGSEA. The V gene end was trimmed by 0 bases and the J gene end by 6 bases; junction bases not matched to a gene: 13. The CDR3 here is CSVEERGTAQDHGYTF. The CDR3 coding sequence is TGCAGCGTTGAAGAGAGGGGGACAGCCCAGGACCATGGCTACACCTTC.

The V and J genes are TRBV29-1 and TRBJ1-1; D is unresolved. The CDR3 runs to 12 residues. Germline V gene data show CDR1 as SQVTM and CDR2 as ANQGSEA. Here the CDR3 DNA reads TGCATGGGAGTCTCCATGAACACTGAAGCTTTCTTT. The encoded protein is CMGVSMNTEAFF.

This clone was counted once. CDR3 region: CASSLEPTTNEKLFF. The CDR3 bases are TGTGCCAGCAGCTTGGAGCCAACAACTAATGAAAAACTGTTTTTT. The gene calls are TRBV5-4 and TRBJ1-4, with D uncertain. CDR3 length: 15 amino acids. Germline assignment: CDR1 SGHNT and CDR2 YYREEE (reference sequence). V was pared by 0 bases and J by 0 bases, with 6 bases between.

The chain joins TRBV19 to TRBJ2-2, with 11 bases lining up with TRBD2. This CDR3 has 16 amino acids. V dropped 3 bases and J dropped 3; count of bases not matched to a gene: 3. Germline CDR1 is LNHDA and CDR2 is SQIVND (reference sequence). The CDR3 loop reads CASSMGLAEYTGELFF. The CDR3, as DNA: TGTGCCAGTAGTATGGGACTAGCGGAATACACCGGGGAGCTGTTTTTT.

This sequence joins TRBV28 and TRBJ2-3, with D possibly TRBD1 on 5 matching bases. Per germline, CDR1 MDHEN and CDR2 SYDVKM. The CDR3 runs 16 residues. V lost 4 bases and J lost 0, with 14 bases in between. CDR3 nucleotide sequence: TGTGCCAGCAGTTACCCTGCGACAGCTAGCACAGATACGCAGTATTTT. It specifies CASSYPATASTDTQYF.

This clone was seen once. The chain combines TRBV28 with TRBJ2-7; 10 nucleotides align to TRBD2. This CDR3 spans 16 amino acids. Germline loops: CDR1 MDHEN, CDR2 SYDVKM. After removal of 4 bases from V and 3 bases from J, the junction contained 9 bases not matched to a gene. The CDR3 sequence: CASSSIRTSGVYEQYF. The CDR3 nucleotides are TGTGCCAGCAGTTCGATTCGGACTAGCGGAGTCTACGAGCAGTACTTC.

This clone appeared a single time. The rearrangement joins TRBV20-1 to TRBJ2-7, with D possibly being TRBD1 or TRBD2 (5 bases each). This CDR3 has 11 amino acids. CDR1 and CDR2 (germline): DFQATT, SNEGSKA (reference sequence). Trimming took 3 bases from V and 6 from J, leaving 9 bases between them. The CDR3 nucleotides read TGCAGTGCTAGCACCGGGGCCGAGCAGTACTTC. Translated, it gives CSASTGAEQYF.

V usage is TRBV6-1 and J usage is TRBJ2-2; 11 bases map to TRBD2. Germline CDR1 is MNHNS and CDR2 is SASEGT. V shed 4 bases and J 6 bases; nucleotides not matched to a gene: 7. The CDR3 runs 16 residues. The CDR3 sequence: CASSATSGRPPGELFF. The CDR3 bases are TGTGCCAGCAGTGCCACTAGCGGGAGACCTCCCGGGGAGCTGTTTTTT.

The CDR3 DNA is TGTGCCAGCTCACCACCCAGGGGGCCGCGGGTCACAGATACGCAGTATTTT. Translated, it gives CASSPPRGPRVTDTQYF. J is TRBJ2-3 and V is TRBV18; TRBD1 aligns across 8 bases. The V gene's germline CDR1 is KGHSH and CDR2 LQKENI. The V gene end was trimmed by 0 bases and the J gene end by 2 bases; junction bases not matched to a gene: 7. This CDR3 is 17 amino acids long.

V and J are TRBV19 and TRBJ2-7; the D gene is possibly TRBD1 (5 bases). Germline CDR1 is LNHDA and CDR2 is SQIVND (reference sequence). V was trimmed by 3 bases and J by 3 bases, leaving 12 bases between them. This CDR3 comprises 14 residues. CDR3 DNA sequence: TGTGCCAGTAGTATCACAGGCGGAAACTACGAGCAGTACTTC. Its translation: CASSITGGNYEQYF.

This clone was seen a single time. V gene TRBV30 combines with J gene TRBJ2-1, with D perhaps TRBD2 (6 bases). V lost 0 bases to trimming and J lost 15 bases, with 21 bases between them. Germline CDR1 and CDR2: GTSNPN and SVGIG (reference sequence). The CDR3 spans 14 residues. CDR3 in DNA: TGTGCCTGGAGTGTACCCGGTAGGAGGGAGAGGCGGTTCTTC. Its protein product is CAWSVPGRRERRFF.